Listed here are 14 T cell receptor beta chains from one sample, sequenced in a study of T cells after yellow fever vaccination. TCRdb processed the 5' RACE reads anew with MiXCR; each CDR3 protein has one entry. Of more than 350,000 distinct CDR3 sequences listed, 11% are singletons. The sample consisted of PBMCs, taken on the day of the first yellow fever vaccination. These receptors were taken from a man between 18 and 35 years old who received the YFV17D yellow fever vaccine.

This chain joins TRBV6-1 and TRBJ2-7, with TRBD2 matching over 8 bases. The CDR3 is 15 amino acids. The V gene's germline CDR1 is MNHNS and CDR2 SASEGT. V lost 7 bases and J lost 2; bases outside the gene matches: 10. Here the CDR3 reads CASTLHGGGPYEQYF. DNA for the CDR3: TGTGCCAGCACCCTACACGGGGGGGGCCCCTACGAGCAGTACTTC.

This clonotype has only a few counts. The chain recombines TRBV7-8 with TRBJ1-2, with D perhaps matching TRBD1 (5 bases). This CDR3 has 16 residues. CDR1 SGHVS and CDR2 FQNEAQ come from the germline V gene. V was clipped by 0 bases and J by 4 bases, with 15 bases between them. The CDR3 loop reads CASSLARGQGSYGYTF. The CDR3 DNA reads as TGTGCCAGCAGCTTAGCGCGCGGGCAGGGCAGCTATGGCTACACCTTC.

This clonotype was detected ten times or more. The V and J genes are TRBV7-9 and TRBJ2-7; D is tentatively TRBD1 or TRBD2 (5 bases each). This CDR3 has 12 residues. V shed 4 bases and J shed 2 bases, with 6 bases lying between them. The germline V gene has CDR1 SEHNR and CDR2 FQNEAQ (reference sequence). In nucleotides, the CDR3 is TGTGCCAGCAGCTCGGGGCCCTACGAGCAGTACGTC. Encoded protein: CASSSGPYEQYV.

This clonotype appeared a few times. The chain carries TRBV4-2 and TRBJ1-5; D not resolved. CDR1 is LGHNA and CDR2 is YNFKEQ in the germline V gene. The CDR3 length is 14 residues. The ends were cut back, 4 bases at V and 2 bases at J, with 9 bases in the middle. In DNA form, the CDR3 reads TGTGCCAGCAGCCGCCAGGACGGCAATCAGCCCCAGCATTTT. Its protein product is CASSRQDGNQPQHF.

This chain links TRBV12-3 or TRBV12-4 with TRBJ2-1, with 9 bases fitting TRBD2. V trimming: 4 bases; J trimming: 5 bases; junction bases outside the gene matches: 6. CDR3 length equals 15 residues. In nucleotides, the CDR3 is TGTGCCAGCAGTTCCGGGACTAGCATGAACAATGAGCAGTTCTTC. Translated, it gives CASSSGTSMNNEQFF.

Here the CDR3 DNA reads TGTGCCAGCACTAACCTCGGGACTAGGGGCCCAGATACGCAGTATTTT. Residues: CASTNLGTRGPDTQYF. The V gene is TRBV27, the J gene TRBJ2-3, with 8 bases matching TRBD2. V lost 7 bases, J lost 4 bases, and 13 bases stayed unmatched. CDR1 and CDR2 (germline): MNHEY, SMNVEV (reference sequence). The CDR3 length is 16 residues.

This clonotype came up a few times. The chain carries TRBV7-2 and TRBJ2-7; a possible D gene is TRBD2 (5 bases). Trimming took off 1 base at V and 7 bases at J, with 8 bases between the two ends. The CDR3 covers 12 residues. The germline V gene encodes CDR1 SGHTA and CDR2 FQGNSA. The CDR3 is CASSLGREEQYV. CDR3 nucleotide sequence: TGTGCCAGCAGCTTAGGTAGGGAGGAGCAGTACGTC.

This clonotype appeared a few times. The rearrangement joins TRBV7-3 to TRBJ2-7; a possible D gene is TRBD1 (6 bases). The V and J ends lost 5 bases and 0 bases respectively, with 14 bases between them. CDR1 SGHTA and CDR2 FQGTGA come from the germline V gene. CDR3 length: 15 residues. CDR3 sequence reads: CASSRRGRPSYEQYF. The DNA of the CDR3 is TGTGCCAGCAGCCGCAGGGGCCGACCCTCCTACGAGCAGTACTTC. Supplemented by reference TRBV7-3 and TRBJ2-7, the full variable domain reads GAGVSQTPSNKVTEKGKYVELRCDPISGHTALYWYRQSLGQGPEFLIYFQGTGAADDSGLPNDRFFAVRPEGSVSTLKIQRTERGDSAVYLCASSRRGRPSYEQYFGPGTRLTVT.

The gene calls are TRBV5-6 and TRBJ1-1, with 8 bases matching TRBD1. With 2 bases clipped from V and 4 bases from J, the junction kept 10 bases outside the gene matches. The CDR3 loop spans 16 amino acids. Germline V CDR1 and CDR2: SGHDT, YYEEEE. The CDR3: CASSLHKTGESTEAFF. Here the CDR3 DNA reads TGTGCCAGCAGCTTACATAAGACAGGGGAAAGCACTGAAGCTTTCTTT.

The chain links TRBV19 to TRBJ2-3, with TRBD1 matching 7 bases. Germline CDR1 and CDR2: LNHDA and SQIVND (reference sequence). The CDR3 has 14 amino acids. J was trimmed by 4 bases and V by 3 bases; bases with no gene match: 4. The CDR3 protein is CASSMGQGADTQYF. The CDR3 DNA sequence: TGTGCCAGTAGTATGGGGCAGGGGGCAGATACGCAGTATTTT.

This clonotype came up a few times. V gene TRBV21-1 combines with J gene TRBJ2-5; TRBD1 reflects the table's D call only, with no check against the DNA. TRBV21-1 is reported as a pseudogene. The CDR3 is 19 residues long. CDR3 bases: TGTGCCAGCAGCAAAGAGGGGACAGGGCTGTGTGCTAGTAAAGAGACCCAGTACTTC. Residues: CASSKEGTGLCASKETQYF.

This clonotype has a handful of counts. The rearrangement uses TRBV6-1 and TRBJ1-1; the match to TRBD1 covers 8 bases. Germline V lookup: CDR1 MNHNS, CDR2 SASEGT. The CDR3 totals 14 residues. After removal of 5 bases from V and 5 bases from J, the junction contained 7 bases not matched to a gene. The CDR3 here is CASSIGQGVTEAFF. The CDR3 nucleotides read TGTGCCAGCAGTATCGGACAGGGCGTGACTGAAGCTTTCTTT.

CDR3: CASSHGVAGGQAADTQYF. In nucleotides, the CDR3 is TGTGCCAGCAGTCATGGGGTAGCGGGGGGGCAGGCAGCAGATACGCAGTATTTT. V gene TRBV27 combines with J gene TRBJ2-3; 11 nucleotides align to TRBD2. Per germline, CDR1 MNHEY and CDR2 SMNVEV (reference sequence). CDR3 length: 18 amino acids. V lost 5 bases, J lost 4 bases, and 14 bases stayed unmatched.

This clonotype occurred a few times. This rearrangement joins TRBV6-2 or TRBV6-3 to TRBJ1-5, with 9 bases aligning to TRBD1. V lost 9 bases to trimming and J lost 6 bases; unmatched junction nucleotides: 12. Germline values: CDR1 MNHEY, CDR2 SVGEGT. This CDR3 contains 15 residues. The CDR3 region is CASRNPTGGSQPQHF. The CDR3 DNA sequence: TGTGCCAGTCGGAACCCCACAGGGGGCTCTCAGCCCCAGCATTTT.